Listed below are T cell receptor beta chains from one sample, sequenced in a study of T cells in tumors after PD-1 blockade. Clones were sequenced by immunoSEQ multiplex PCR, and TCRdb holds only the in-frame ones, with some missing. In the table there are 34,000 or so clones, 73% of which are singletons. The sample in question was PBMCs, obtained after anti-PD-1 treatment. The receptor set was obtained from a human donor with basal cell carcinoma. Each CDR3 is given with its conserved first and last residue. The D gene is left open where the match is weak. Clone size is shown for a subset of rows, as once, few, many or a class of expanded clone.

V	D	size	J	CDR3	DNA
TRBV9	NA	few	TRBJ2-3	CASSVRGRADTQYF	TGTGCCAGCAGCGTACGGGGGCGGGCAGATACGCAGTATTTT
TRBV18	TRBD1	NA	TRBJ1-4	CASSPSGQGREKLFF	TGTGCCAGCTCACCTTCGGGACAGGGACGAGAAAAACTGTTTTTT
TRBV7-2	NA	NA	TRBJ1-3	CASSFQALTAGNTIYF	TGTGCCAGCAGCTTCCAGGCTTTAACGGCGGGAAACACCATATATTTT
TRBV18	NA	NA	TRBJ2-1	CASSPRVSYNEQFF	TGTGCCAGCTCACCCCGAGTCTCCTACAATGAGCAGTTCTTC
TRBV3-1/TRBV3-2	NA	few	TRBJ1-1	CASSRSYMNTEAFF	TGTGCCAGCAGCCGCAGTTACATGAACACTGAAGCTTTCTTT
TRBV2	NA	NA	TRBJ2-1	CASRPLGAPNEQFF	TGTGCCAGCAGGCCCCTAGGGGCCCCCAATGAGCAGTTCTTC
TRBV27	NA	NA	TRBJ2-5	CASSPTGTEETQYF	TGTGCCAGCAGTCCCACCGGGACGGAAGAGACCCAGTACTTC
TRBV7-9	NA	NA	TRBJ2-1	CASSPSTGFEQFF	TGTGCCAGCAGCCCATCGACAGGTTTCGAGCAGTTCTTC
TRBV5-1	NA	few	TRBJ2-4	CASSSGLLAKNIQYF	TGCGCCAGCAGCTCGGGACTCCTAGCCAAAAACATTCAGTACTTC
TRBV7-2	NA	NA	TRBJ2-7	CASSFSGQAGQYF	TGTGCCAGCAGCTTCTCCGGGCAGGCGGGGCAGTACTTC
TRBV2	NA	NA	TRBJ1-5	CASLHYSTTGPQHF	TGTGCCAGTCTGCATTACAGCACGACAGGGCCCCAGCATTTT
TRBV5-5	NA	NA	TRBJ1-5	CASSSRQSNQPQHF	TGTGCCAGCAGTTCTCGACAGAGCAATCAGCCCCAGCATTTT
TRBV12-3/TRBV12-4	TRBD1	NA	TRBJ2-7	CASSYRDSYEQYF	TGTGCCAGCAGTTACCGGGACAGCTACGAGCAGTACTTC
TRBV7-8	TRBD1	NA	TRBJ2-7	CASSPRTGHEQYF	TGTGCCAGCAGCCCCAGGACAGGGCACGAGCAGTACTTC
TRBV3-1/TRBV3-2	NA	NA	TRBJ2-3	CASSYGPSTDTQYF	TGTGCCAGCAGCTACGGGCCTAGCACAGATACGCAGTATTTT
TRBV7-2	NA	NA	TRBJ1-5	CASSFKGGQPQHF	TGTGCCAGCAGCTTTAAGGGAGGTCAGCCCCAGCATTTT
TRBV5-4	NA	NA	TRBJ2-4	CASSLDRVGAKNIQYF	TGTGCCAGCAGCTTGGACAGGGTGGGGGCCAAAAACATTCAGTACTTC
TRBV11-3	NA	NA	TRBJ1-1	CASSLGQMNTEAFF	TGTGCCAGCAGCTTAGGGCAGATGAACACTGAAGCTTTCTTT
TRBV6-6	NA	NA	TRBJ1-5	CASSYDTDSQHF	TGTGCCAGCAGTTACGACACGGACAGCCAGCATTTT
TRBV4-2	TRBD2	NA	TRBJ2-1	CASSQDGDSGRPGQFF	TGTGCCAGCAGCCAAGATGGGGATAGCGGGAGGCCGGGGCAGTTCTTC
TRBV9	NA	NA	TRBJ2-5	CASSVAGALQETQYF	TGTGCCAGCAGCGTAGCGGGAGCCTTACAAGAGACCCAGTACTTC
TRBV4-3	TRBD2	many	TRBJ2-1	CASSQGTSVRNEQFF	TGCGCCAGCAGCCAAGGGACTAGCGTAAGAAATGAGCAGTTCTTC
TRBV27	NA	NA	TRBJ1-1	CANPPPTFF	TGTGCCAACCCTCCCCCAACTTTCTTT
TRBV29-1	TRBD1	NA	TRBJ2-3	CSATGQGATDTQYF	TGCAGCGCCACGGGACAGGGGGCAACAGATACGCAGTATTTT
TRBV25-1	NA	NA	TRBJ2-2	CASSDRNTGELFF	TGTGCCAGCAGTGACCGTAACACCGGGGAGCTGTTTTTT
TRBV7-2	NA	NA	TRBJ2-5	CASTLSLEETQYF	TGTGCCAGCACCCTATCTCTGGAAGAGACCCAGTACTTC
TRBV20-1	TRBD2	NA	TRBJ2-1	CSASNSGGAVEQFF	TGCAGTGCTAGTAACAGCGGGGGGGCTGTTGAGCAGTTCTTC
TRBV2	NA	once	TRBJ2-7	CASSEEQVVTYEQYF	TGTGCCAGCAGTGAAGAACAGGTGGTGACCTACGAGCAGTACTTC
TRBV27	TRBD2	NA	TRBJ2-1	CASSETVLRDYTGHEQFF	TGTGCCAGCAGTGAAACCGTCCTCCGGGACTATACCGGCCATGAGCAGTTCTTC
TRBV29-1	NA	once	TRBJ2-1	CSVGGNNEQFF	TGCAGCGTTGGCGGGAACAATGAGCAGTTCTTC
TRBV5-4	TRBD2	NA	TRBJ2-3	CASSLERLAGVTTDTQYF	TGTGCCAGCAGCTTGGAAAGGCTAGCGGGAGTCACCACAGATACGCAGTATTTT
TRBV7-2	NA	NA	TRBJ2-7	CASSLIGGLSGEQYF	TGTGCCAGCAGCTTAATTGGGGGACTGTCAGGGGAGCAGTACTTC
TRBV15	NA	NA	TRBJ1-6	CATSRDRRRNSPLHF	TGTGCCACCAGCAGAGATCGGCGGCGGAATTCACCCCTCCACTTT
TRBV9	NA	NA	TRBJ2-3	CASSVPTDTQYF	TGTGCCAGCAGCGTCCCCACAGATACGCAGTATTTT
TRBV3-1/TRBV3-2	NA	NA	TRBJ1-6	CASSQETQSLHF	TGTGCCAGCAGCCAAGAAACCCAGTCCCTCCACTTT
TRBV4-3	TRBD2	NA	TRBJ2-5	CASSQQAGGQYQETQYF	TGCGCCAGCAGCCAACAGGCGGGAGGACAGTACCAAGAGACCCAGTACTTC
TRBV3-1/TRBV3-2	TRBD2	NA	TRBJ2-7	CASSQASGTYEQYF	TGTGCCAGCAGCCAAGCCAGCGGGACCTACGAGCAGTACTTC
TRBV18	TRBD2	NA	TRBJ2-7	CASSPPSGGRYEQYF	TGTGCCAGCTCACCCCCCAGCGGGGGGCGATACGAGCAGTACTTC
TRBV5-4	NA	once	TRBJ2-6	CASRDVNSGANVLTF	TGTGCCAGCAGGGACGTAAACTCTGGGGCCAACGTCCTGACTTTC
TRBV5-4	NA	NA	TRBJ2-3	CASSSAGRPISTDTQYF	TGTGCCAGCAGTTCCGCCGGGCGACCGATATCTACAGATACGCAGTATTTT
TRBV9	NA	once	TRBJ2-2	CASSGRLSEVSGELFF	TGTGCCAGCAGCGGGAGACTCTCGGAGGTCTCCGGGGAGCTGTTTTTT
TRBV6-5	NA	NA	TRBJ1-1	CASRTVAFEAFF	TGTGCCAGCAGAACCGTGGCCTTTGAAGCTTTCTTT
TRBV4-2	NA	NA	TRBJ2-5	CASSQADPSKTQYF	TGTGCCAGCAGCCAGGCGGATCCTAGTAAGACCCAGTACTTC
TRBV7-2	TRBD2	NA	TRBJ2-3	CASSLGGALDTQYF	TGTGCCAGCAGCCTCGGGGGGGCACTCGATACGCAGTATTTT